This entry lists 32 T cell receptor beta chains sequenced from one sample in a study of blood T cells in healthy people across ages. The use of a sample-barcoded 5' primer and a J-beta primer mix characterized a second PCR of about 6 to 12 cycles. TCRdb re-called the 5' RACE reads with MiXCR, one entry per CDR3 protein. The profile covers around 800,000 distinct CDR3 sequences, with around 45% appearing a single time and approximately 20% taken by the ten largest. Sequenced material: blood. All receptors derive from a man aged 55 to 70 in good health.

Worth noting for this clonotype: At one end, the junction sequence differs from germline, possibly due to a read error. The chain couples TRBV7-2 to TRBJ2-3; D ambiguous. The CDR3 length is 12 residues. Germline V gene sequence: CDR1 SGHTA, CDR2 FQGNSA. Written as DNA, the CDR3 is TGTGCCAGCAGCAGGATAACAGCTACGCAGTATTTT. This translates into CASSRITATQYF. Filled out from reference TRBV7-2 and TRBJ2-3, the complete variable domain reads GAGVSQSPSNKVTEKGKDVELRCDPISGHTALYWYRQSLGQGLEFLIYFQGNSAPDKSGLPSDRFSAERTGGSVSTLTIQRTQQEDSAVYLCASSRITATQYFGPGTRLTVL.

CDR3 region: CASRDYGASGGQETQYF. The CDR3 coding sequence is TGTGCCAGCAGGGATTACGGCGCTAGCGGGGGCCAAGAGACCCAGTACTTC. The V gene is TRBV6-6, the J gene TRBJ2-5; 10 nucleotides line up with TRBD2. This CDR3 comprises 17 residues. Trimming cost V 6 bases and J 1 base; bases outside gene matches: 11. Germline CDR1 is MNHNY and CDR2 is SVGAGI (reference sequence).

This clonotype was seen only a few times. This chain uses TRBV24-1 with TRBJ2-1; 7 bases line up with TRBD1. The V gene end was trimmed by 2 bases and the J gene end by 4 bases; junction bases not matched to a gene: 7. Germline loops: CDR1 KGHDR, CDR2 SFDVKD. The CDR3 totals 16 residues. The CDR3 spells CATSDYRDRQYNEQFF. For the CDR3, the DNA is TGTGCCACCAGTGATTACCGGGACAGACAATACAATGAGCAGTTCTTC.

The chain's CDR3 is CASSLEGGQRSGYTF. DNA of the CDR3: TGTGCCAGCAGCTTAGAGGGGGGGCAGCGAAGTGGCTACACCTTC. This rearrangement joins TRBV7-2 to TRBJ1-2, with a possible D match to TRBD1 (6 bases). Trimming pared 1 base from V and 7 bases from J, leaving 16 bases between. This CDR3 comprises 15 residues. Per germline, CDR1 SGHTA and CDR2 FQGNSA.

This clonotype was counted a single time. The gene calls are TRBV4-2 and TRBJ2-5; D is possibly TRBD2 (5 bases). TRBJ2-1 matches the DNA end more closely, so the J call is doubtful. The CDR3 loop spans 21 amino acids. Germline V gives CDR1 LGHNA, CDR2 YNFKEQ. The CDR3 sequence is CASSQGRRYVGARAVQETQFF. In nucleotides, the CDR3 is TGTGCCAGCAGCCAAGGGAGGCGGTACGTGGGAGCGCGCGCGGTCCAAGAGACCCAGTTCTTC.

CDR3 loop: CASSYLLGKGSYEQYF. The CDR3, as DNA: TGTGCCAGCAGTTACCTTCTTGGGAAGGGATCGTACGAGCAGTACTTC. The genes are TRBV6-2 or TRBV6-3 and TRBJ2-7; D is uncertain. Germline CDR1 and CDR2: MNHEY and SVGEGT. The V end was cut by 2 bases, the J end by 4 bases, with 18 bases between. CDR3 length: 16 amino acids.

With respect to this clonotype: It may be a read error: a sequence one base away is much more abundant. The rearrangement joins TRBV11-3 to TRBJ1-2; D gene uncertain. Germline CDR1 reads SGHNT; CDR2 reads YENEEA. With 5 bases removed from V and 8 bases from J, the gap between germline ends came to 15 bases. CDR3 length equals 13 residues. The CDR3 sequence: CASSGDHSGGYTF. The CDR3 nucleotides read TGTGCCAGCAGCGGAGACCACAGTGGCGGCTACACCTTC.

This clonotype has just a few counts. The chain links TRBV7-2 to TRBJ2-1, with D perhaps being TRBD1 or TRBD2 (6 bases each). The CDR3 is made up of 15 amino acids. The germline gives CDR1 SGHTA, CDR2 FQGNSA. V dropped 3 bases and J dropped 4 bases, with 13 bases sitting between them. The CDR3 region has the DNA TGTGCCAGCAGCTTGGTCTTAGGGGGGTACAATGAGCAGTTCTTC. This sequence encodes CASSLVLGGYNEQFF.

The chain employs TRBV6-1 and TRBJ2-4; 12 nucleotides line up with TRBD1. TRBJ2-7 matches the DNA end more closely, so the J call is doubtful. This CDR3 has 18 amino acids. Germline loops: CDR1 MNHNS, CDR2 SASEGT. The CDR3 region has the DNA TGTGCCAGCAGTGAAGCGCCGGTGGGGACAGGGGGCGTCTACGAGCAGTACTTC. Amino acids: CASSEAPVGTGGVYEQYF.

This clonotype was recorded many times. V is TRBV20-1 and J is TRBJ1-1; TRBD1 matches 10 bases. Germline V CDR1 and CDR2: DFQATT, SNEGSKA (reference sequence). J lost 4 bases, V lost 5 bases, and 10 bases had no gene match. The CDR3 runs 15 residues. The CDR3 reads CSAGWDRGFVTEAFF. The CDR3 DNA sequence: TGCAGTGCTGGGTGGGACAGGGGATTCGTCACTGAAGCTTTCTTT.

This clonotype came up a few times. The chain has TRBV6-2 or TRBV6-3 and TRBJ2-6, with a weak D call TRBD1 (5 bases). Trimming stripped 5 bases from V and 4 bases from J, with 18 bases between. The germline gives CDR1 MNHEY, CDR2 SVGEGT. This CDR3 comprises 17 residues. CDR3 DNA: TGTGCCAGCAGTCAAACTCTCAGGGTCGCGGGGGCCAACGTCCTGACTTTC. It is translated as CASSQTLRVAGANVLTF.

This clonotype was observed many times. This chain links TRBV10-3 with TRBJ1-2; D is uncertain. The ends were cut back, 8 bases at V and 4 bases at J, with 11 bases in the middle. The CDR3 runs 12 residues. Germline CDR1 and CDR2: ENHRY and SYGVKD. Here the CDR3 DNA reads TGTGCCATCCGGACGGCGTCCTATGGCTACACCTTC. This encodes CAIRTASYGYTF.

The V gene is TRBV4-3, the J gene TRBJ2-3; TRBD2 aligns across 13 bases. The ends lost 4 bases at V and 0 bases at J; junction bases unmatched: 16. The CDR3 is 21 residues long. From germline, CDR1 is LGHNA and CDR2 YSLEER. CDR3 coding DNA: TGCGCCAGCAGCCGTACACTAGCGGGGGGGCTTGGGCCTCGTAGCACAGATACGCAGTATTTT. This sequence encodes CASSRTLAGGLGPRSTDTQYF.

In its sample, this clonotype was seen many times. The chain recombines TRBV25-1 with TRBJ2-2; D may be TRBD1 or TRBD2 (5 bases each). CDR1 MGHDK and CDR2 SYGVNS come from the germline V gene. This CDR3 has 11 residues. V dropped 9 bases and J dropped 7 bases, with 9 bases sitting between them. The CDR3 region has the DNA TGTGCCAGTAGGGACCACGGGGAGCTGTTTTTT. Protein: CASRDHGELFF.

Concerning this clonotype itself: A read error may produce the germline difference seen at one junction end. V gene TRBV4-3 combines with J gene TRBJ1-5; D call uncertain. The CDR3 is 13 residues long. The V gene's germline CDR1 is LGHNA and CDR2 YSLEER. The CDR3, as DNA: TGCGCCAGCGGCCAAGCCCCCTTTCAGCCCCAGCATTTT. Amino acid sequence: CASGQAPFQPQHF.

This clonotype was detected only a few times. The rearrangement uses TRBV7-9 and TRBJ2-7; TRBD2 aligns across 7 bases. The germline gives CDR1 SEHNR, CDR2 FQNEAQ (reference sequence). The CDR3 is 14 amino acids. The trim removed 3 bases at V and 2 bases at J, leaving 4 bases unmatched. CDR3 protein: CASSFPGGTYEQYF. CDR3 coding DNA: TGTGCCAGCAGCTTCCCCGGGGGGACCTACGAGCAGTACTTC.

The gene calls are TRBV11-2 and TRBJ2-1, with 7 bases lining up with TRBD2. Per germline, CDR1 SGHAT and CDR2 FQNNGV. J gave up 6 bases and V 4 bases, and 12 bases lay outside the gene matches. This CDR3 is built from 16 residues. This CDR3 is CASSSAGLHVGNEQFF. The CDR3 bases are TGTGCCAGCAGCTCAGCGGGGCTACACGTTGGCAATGAGCAGTTCTTC.

This clonotype was found many times. The V gene is TRBV15, the J gene TRBJ2-7; the match to TRBD1 covers 10 bases. The V segment lost 8 bases and the J segment 3 bases; nucleotides outside the gene matches: 4. Germline CDR1 LNHNV, CDR2 YYDKDF (reference sequence). The CDR3 spans 13 residues. The CDR3 spells CATSGDRGYEQYF. For the CDR3, the DNA is TGTGCCACCTCTGGGGACAGGGGCTACGAGCAGTACTTC.

CDR3 in DNA: TGTGCCAGCAGCCAAGGCAGGGTGTCGTCACCCCTCCACTTT. It is translated as CASSQGRVSSPLHF. This chain connects TRBV3-1 to TRBJ1-6; D might be TRBD1 (5 bases). V lost 1 base, J lost 10 bases, and 11 bases lay in between. In germline, CDR1 is LGHDT, CDR2 YNNKEL (reference sequence). This CDR3 comprises 14 residues.

The count of this clonotype is one. J is TRBJ1-6 and V is TRBV20-1, with D possibly being TRBD1 (5 bases). This CDR3 region has 13 residues. CDR1 is DFQATT and CDR2 is SNEGSKA in the germline V gene (reference sequence). V lost 5 bases and J lost 7, with 12 bases in between. The CDR3 loop is CSAPRGKNSPLHF. CDR3 DNA sequence: TGCAGTGCTCCAAGGGGCAAAAATTCACCCCTCCACTTT.

There are a few counts of this clonotype. This chain joins TRBV4-1 and TRBJ1-6; D is unresolved. The CDR3 spans 19 residues. Trimming shortened V by 1 base and J by 6 bases, and 22 bases separated the two germline ends. From germline, CDR1 is MGHRA and CDR2 YSYEKL. As DNA, the CDR3 is TGCGCCAGCAGCCAAGCCCCCTCGGTTCAGGTCGGTTTTAATTCACCCCTCCACTTT. As protein: CASSQAPSVQVGFNSPLHF.

This chain joins TRBV7-8 and TRBJ2-1; 9 positions match TRBD1. The J call may be wrong; the DNA end is better matched by TRBJ2-7. This CDR3 spans 14 amino acids. Germline CDR1 is SGHVS and CDR2 is FQNEAQ. The CDR3 loop reads CASSLGQGSGEQYF. CDR3 bases: TGTGCCAGCAGCCTAGGACAGGGGTCTGGCGAGCAGTACTTC.

This clonotype was observed a few times. The chain carries TRBV6-2 or TRBV6-3 and TRBJ1-2; 9 positions agree with TRBD1. The V gene end was trimmed by 5 bases and the J gene end by 8 bases; junction bases not matched to a gene: 6. Germline V gene data show CDR1 as MNHEY and CDR2 as SVGEGT. This CDR3 has 13 residues. CDR3 DNA sequence: TGTGCCAGCAGTCCCGGGACAGGGCTCGGCTACACCTTC. It translates to CASSPGTGLGYTF.

Only a few counts were recorded for this clonotype. The chain is built from TRBV19 and TRBJ2-5, with 9 bases identical to TRBD1. After removal of 5 bases from V and 11 bases from J, the junction contained 12 bases not matched to a gene. The CDR3 is made up of 14 amino acids. CDR1 and CDR2 from the germline V gene are LNHDA and SQIVND (reference sequence). CDR3 amino acids: CASSQPGQGGEQYF. For the CDR3, the DNA is TGTGCCAGTAGTCAACCGGGACAGGGCGGGGAGCAGTACTTC.

This clonotype turned up a few times. The J gene is TRBJ1-2, the V gene TRBV4-2; TRBD1 is a possible D gene (5 bases). Deletions cut 0 bases from V and 0 bases from J, with 11 bases between. Germline V gene data show CDR1 as LGHNA and CDR2 as YNFKEQ. This CDR3 is built from 16 residues. The CDR3: CASSQERGPPNYGYTF. Written as DNA, the CDR3 is TGTGCCAGCAGCCAAGAAAGGGGTCCACCTAACTATGGCTACACCTTC.

The chain is built from TRBV6-1 and TRBJ2-2; possibly TRBD2 for D (5 bases). This CDR3 has 17 amino acids. Germline V CDR1 and CDR2: MNHNS, SASEGT. V was shortened by 7 bases and J by 0 bases, with 18 bases between the two germline ends. Here the CDR3 reads CASTQRASSANTGELFF. CDR3 bases: TGTGCCAGCACTCAAAGGGCTAGCAGCGCGAACACCGGGGAGCTGTTTTTT.

The rearrangement joins TRBV28 to TRBJ1-2, with 9 bases fitting TRBD1. V was pared by 2 bases and J by 7 bases, with 8 bases of the junction left unmatched. Germline loops: CDR1 MDHEN, CDR2 SYDVKM. This CDR3 is built from 15 residues. The CDR3 DNA reads as TGTGCCAGCAGTTTAGACAGGGGGGGGTATGGTGGCTACACCTTC. Its translation is CASSLDRGGYGGYTF.

The chain has TRBV7-9 and TRBJ2-7, with a weak D call TRBD1 (6 bases). CDR1 and CDR2 (germline): SEHNR, FQNEAQ (reference sequence). Deletions cut 5 bases from V and 4 bases from J, with 9 bases between. The CDR3 length is 12 residues. CDR3 DNA sequence: TGTGCCAGCAGCGGGGGCCGGTACGAGCAGTACTTC. This encodes CASSGGRYEQYF.

The V call is TRBV4-3, the J call TRBJ2-3; a possible D gene is TRBD2 (6 bases). The CDR3 runs 13 residues. Germline-derived CDR1 and CDR2 are LGHNA and YSLEER. V gave up 5 bases and J gave up 6 bases, with 12 bases separating them. The DNA for the CDR3 is TGCGCCAGCAGCGGAGGGCCATCGGATACGCAGTATTTT. Translated, it gives CASSGGPSDTQYF.

The chain recombines TRBV20-1 with TRBJ1-5; perhaps TRBD1 as D (6 bases). V was trimmed by 5 bases and J by 6 bases, leaving 14 bases between them. CDR1 is DFQATT, CDR2 SNEGSKA, per germline (reference sequence). CDR3 length equals 13 residues. DNA of the CDR3: TGCAGTGCTGGCCTAGGGGGACCTCAGCCCCAGCATTTT. Amino acids: CSAGLGGPQPQHF.

Note on this clonotype: The junction shows a germline mismatch at one end, possibly a read error. The DNA for the CDR3 is TGCGCCAGCAGCTTTGGCGACAGGGGTACTGGGGCCAACGTCCAGACTTTC. This sequence encodes CASSFGDRGTGANVQTF. This rearrangement joins TRBV5-1 to TRBJ2-6, with 8 nucleotides matching TRBD1. CDR1 and CDR2 (germline): SGHRS, YFSETQ. This CDR3 region has 17 residues.

The J gene is TRBJ2-1, the V gene TRBV5-6, with 7 bases aligning to TRBD2. Germline-derived CDR1 and CDR2 are SGHDT and YYEEEE. The CDR3 sequence is 16 residues long. Trimming took 4 bases from V and 5 from J; bases not matched to a gene: 12. CDR3 sequence: CASSPGAGRTNNEQFF. CDR3 nucleotide sequence: TGTGCCAGCAGCCCCGGAGCGGGACGGACCAACAATGAGCAGTTCTTC.